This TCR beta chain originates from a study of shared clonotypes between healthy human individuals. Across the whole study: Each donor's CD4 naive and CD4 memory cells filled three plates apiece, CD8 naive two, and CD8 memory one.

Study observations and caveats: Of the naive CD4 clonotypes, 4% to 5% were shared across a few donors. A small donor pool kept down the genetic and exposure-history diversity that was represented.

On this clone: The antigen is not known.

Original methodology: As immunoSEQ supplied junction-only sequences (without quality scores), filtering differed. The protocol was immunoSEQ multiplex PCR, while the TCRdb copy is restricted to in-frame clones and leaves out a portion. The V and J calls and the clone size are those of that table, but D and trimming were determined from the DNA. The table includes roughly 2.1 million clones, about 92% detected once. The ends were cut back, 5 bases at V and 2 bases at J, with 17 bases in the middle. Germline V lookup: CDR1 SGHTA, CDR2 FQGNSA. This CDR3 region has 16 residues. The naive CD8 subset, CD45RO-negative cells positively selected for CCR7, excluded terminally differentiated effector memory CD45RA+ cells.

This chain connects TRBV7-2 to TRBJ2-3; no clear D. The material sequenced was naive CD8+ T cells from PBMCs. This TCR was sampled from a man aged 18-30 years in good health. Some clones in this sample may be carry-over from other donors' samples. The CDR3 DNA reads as TGTGCCAGCAGCCAAAGTCGTGGGGTCTTCACAGATACGCAGTATTTT. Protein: CASSQSRGVFTDTQYF.